This T cell receptor (beta chain) was recovered during a study of blood T cell dynamics during melanoma immunotherapy. Germline CDR1 SGDLS, CDR2 YYNGEE. Trimming left V 1 base short and J 0 bases short, with 7 bases between. The CDR3 spans 14 residues. This clone was detected a few times. Generated by immunoSEQ multiplex PCR, the TCRdb table keeps only in-frame clones and is missing some. Found here are roughly 14,000 clones, roughly 87% of them singletons; the top ten hold around 8%. Time point described: week 3, after first cycle of checkpoint inhibitor. Response was assessed by RECIST 1.1 at 12 weeks, except two rapid progressors. No patient had earlier systemic cancer treatment, concurrent immunosuppressants, or another active cancer.

The sequencing used blood, collected from a patient treated with checkpoint blockade. V and J are TRBV9 and TRBJ1-1; D gene unclear. The receptor's source is a human donor with melanoma. DNA of the CDR3: TGTGCCAGCAGCGTACAAGGCATGAACACTGAAGCTTTCTTT. It translates to CASSVQGMNTEAFF.